The 6 T cell receptor beta chains listed next were all sequenced from one sample in a study of stem cell transplantation in POMP-related autoinflammatory disease. The data were produced by immunoSEQ multiplex PCR, yet TCRdb's version contains in-frame clones alone and is incomplete. Altogether some 31,000 clones are present, just over 85% being singletons, with the ten largest covering under 0.75%. Sequenced material: CD4+ T cells from PBMCs, taken before stem cell transplantation. These receptors all stem from a human donor with POMP-related autoinflammation and immune dysregulation (PRAID).

The chain joins TRBV7-9 to TRBJ1-2; D might be TRBD1 (6 bases). This CDR3 is 14 amino acids long. The germline CDR1 and CDR2 sequences are SEHNR and FQNEAQ (reference sequence). V was cut by 1 base and J by 4 bases, with 10 bases left in between. CDR3 nucleotide sequence: TGTGCCAGCAGCTTAGGGACAGTGAGCTATGGCTACACCTTC. Translation gives CASSLGTVSYGYTF.

This rearrangement joins TRBV7-3 to TRBJ2-1, with 7 bases that match TRBD1. CDR1 and CDR2 from the germline V gene are SGHTA and FQGTGA. This CDR3 is built from 17 residues. J was trimmed by 7 bases and V by 1 base; bases with no gene match: 13. CDR3: CASSLISTGVRWNEQFF. The DNA for the CDR3 is TGTGCCAGCAGCTTAATTTCCACAGGGGTGAGATGGAATGAGCAGTTCTTC.

This clone showed up just a few times. The CDR3 DNA reads as TGTGCCAGCAGCTCTCAAGGGAACACTGAAGCTTTCTTT. It specifies CASSSQGNTEAFF. This chain links TRBV7-2 with TRBJ1-1; D not certain. The CDR3 extends over 13 amino acids. The germline CDR1 and CDR2 sequences are SGHTA and FQGNSA. Trimming pared 4 bases from V and 1 base from J, leaving 7 bases between.

The chain combines TRBV18 with TRBJ2-3; D not resolved. Germline CDR1 and CDR2: KGHSH and LQKENI. The CDR3 spans 13 residues. Deletions cut 5 bases from V and 1 base from J, with 7 bases between. CDR3 nucleotide sequence: TGTGCCAGCTCAACCGGCGGCACAGATACGCAGTATTTT. It is translated as CASSTGGTDTQYF.

The chain recombines TRBV18 with TRBJ2-3; no definite D call. Trimming took 3 bases from V and 1 from J, leaving 5 bases between them. The CDR3 sequence is 13 residues long. Germline CDR1 KGHSH, CDR2 LQKENI. CDR3 in DNA: TGTGCCAGCTCACCGCCAGGCACAGATACGCAGTATTTT. Its translation: CASSPPGTDTQYF. The variable domain in full, with the rest retrieved from reference TRBV18 and TRBJ2-3, is NAGVMQNPRHLVRRRGQEARLRCSPMKGHSHVYWYRQLPEEGLKFMVYLQKENIIDESGMPKERFSAEFPKEGPSILRIQQVVRGDSAAYFCASSPPGTDTQYFGPGTRLTVL.

In nucleotides, the CDR3 is TGTGCCAGCAGCTTAAGGGACAGGGGAGAGACCCAGTACTTC. Its translation: CASSLRDRGETQYF. The chain is built from TRBV7-2 and TRBJ2-5; 10 nucleotides match TRBD1. The CDR3 runs to 14 residues. V shed 2 bases and J 4 bases; nucleotides not matched to a gene: 1. Germline assignment: CDR1 SGHTA and CDR2 FQGNSA.